This paragraph covers one T cell receptor beta chain sequence. Its target is unknown. Unsorted PBMC contributed roughly 300 ng DNA, about 30,000 T cell genomes, to each replicate PCR. The assay was immunoSEQ multiplex PCR, and TCRdb's table has in-frame clones only and misses some. In the table there are 490,000 or so clones, roughly 78% of which are singletons. The entry originates in a study of shared clonotypes between healthy human individuals. Study information: The donor pool was made up of a couple of women and three men aged 18 to 49. Study-wide points: Donor clonotype sharing was expected to depend on sequencing depth.

Germline V gene lookup returns CDR1 SGDLS and CDR2 YYNGEE. The CDR3 runs 14 residues. The V end lost 0 bases, the J end lost 0 bases, and 5 bases lay between the germline ends. For genomic DNA, unsorted samples relied on approximately 100 million PBMCs. Sequencing used PBMCs. The rearrangement joins TRBV9 to TRBJ2-3; D not certain. This clonotype was obtained from a woman aged 40 to 50 in good health. Some clones in this sample may be carry-over from other donors' samples. CDR3 nucleotides: TGTGCCAGCAGCGTAGACCTCAGCACAGATACGCAGTATTTT. Its protein product is CASSVDLSTDTQYF.